This is a list of T cell receptor beta chains from one sample in a study of cytomegalovirus exposure and HLA in healthy donors. The table came from immunoSEQ multiplex PCR; TCRdb's copy has only in-frame clones and leaves some out. The sample lists about 160,000 clones; approximately 86% were seen once. The sample comprised PBMCs. All receptors derive from a woman between 18 and 30 years old in good health and CMV-seronegative. The CDR3 runs from the conserved cysteine through the conserved F or W. Each record gives: D gene, clone size, V gene, J gene, CDR3 protein, CDR3 DNA. D genes are given only for firm matches. Clone size is given for some rows only: seen once, a few or many times, or a class if the clone is expanded.

D gene: TRBD2
clone size: once
V gene: TRBV7-2
J gene: TRBJ2-5
CDR3 protein: CASSLEVISGNLQETQYF
CDR3 DNA: TGTGCCAGCAGCTTAGAAGTCATTAGCGGGAATCTCCAAGAGACCCAGTACTTC

D gene: -
clone size: -
V gene: TRBV6-5
J gene: TRBJ2-2
CDR3 protein: CASSLTGGELFF
CDR3 DNA: TGTGCCAGCAGCCTTACAGGCGGGGAGCTGTTTTTT

D gene: -
clone size: -
V gene: TRBV2
J gene: TRBJ1-1
CDR3 protein: CASSVAGGTEAFF
CDR3 DNA: TGTGCCAGCAGTGTGGCGGGGGGCACTGAAGCTTTCTTT

D gene: -
clone size: -
V gene: TRBV27
J gene: TRBJ1-1
CDR3 protein: CASSFGGRSTEAFF
CDR3 DNA: TGTGCCAGCAGTTTCGGGGGAAGGAGCACTGAAGCTTTCTTT

D gene: -
clone size: -
V gene: TRBV2
J gene: TRBJ1-4
CDR3 protein: CASSREGGNEKLFF
CDR3 DNA: TGTGCCAGCAGTCGGGAGGGGGGTAATGAAAAACTGTTTTTT

D gene: TRBD2
clone size: once
V gene: TRBV14
J gene: TRBJ2-5
CDR3 protein: CASSLPGTRSETQYF
CDR3 DNA: TGTGCCAGCAGCCTCCCCGGGACTAGATCAGAGACCCAGTACTTC

D gene: TRBD2
clone size: -
V gene: TRBV2
J gene: TRBJ2-5
CDR3 protein: CASSGAETLAGQETQYF
CDR3 DNA: TGTGCCAGCAGTGGAGCGGAGACTCTAGCGGGGCAAGAGACCCAGTACTTC

D gene: -
clone size: once
V gene: TRBV4-3
J gene: TRBJ1-1
CDR3 protein: CASSQANTEAFF
CDR3 DNA: TGCGCCAGCAGCCAGGCGAACACTGAAGCTTTCTTT

D gene: TRBD1
clone size: -
V gene: TRBV15
J gene: TRBJ2-3
CDR3 protein: CATSRDSRGTVKDTQYF
CDR3 DNA: TGTGCCACCAGCAGAGATTCGAGAGGGACAGTTAAAGATACGCAGTATTTT

D gene: TRBD1
clone size: -
V gene: TRBV5-1
J gene: TRBJ1-1
CDR3 protein: CASSGGQGKGTEAFF
CDR3 DNA: TGCGCCAGCAGCGGCGGACAGGGGAAGGGCACTGAAGCTTTCTTT

D gene: -
clone size: -
V gene: TRBV2
J gene: TRBJ1-2
CDR3 protein: CASSDRIVVLNYGYTF
CDR3 DNA: TGTGCCAGCAGTGACCGAATAGTTGTCCTTAACTATGGCTACACCTTC

D gene: TRBD1
clone size: -
V gene: TRBV27
J gene: TRBJ2-6
CDR3 protein: CASSFYIRHRDRGSSGANVLTF
CDR3 DNA: TGTGCCAGCAGTTTTTATATCCGACACCGCGACAGGGGAAGCTCTGGGGCCAACGTCCTGACTTTC

D gene: -
clone size: -
V gene: TRBV10-1
J gene: TRBJ1-1
CDR3 protein: CASIRVPEAFF
CDR3 DNA: TGCGCCAGCATAAGAGTCCCTGAAGCTTTCTTT

D gene: -
clone size: once
V gene: TRBV21-1
J gene: TRBJ2-4
CDR3 protein: CASSRNPTGKGNIQYF
CDR3 DNA: TGTGCCAGCAGCAGAAACCCCACGGGAAAAGGGAACATTCAGTACTTC

D gene: TRBD2
clone size: -
V gene: TRBV2
J gene: TRBJ2-3
CDR3 protein: CASSEALLVGRTDTQYF
CDR3 DNA: TGTGCCAGCAGTGAAGCGCTTCTTGTCGGGAGGACAGATACGCAGTATTTT

D gene: TRBD1
clone size: -
V gene: TRBV7-8
J gene: TRBJ1-1
CDR3 protein: CASSLAGGREAFF
CDR3 DNA: TGTGCCAGCAGCTTAGCAGGGGGCAGGGAGGCTTTCTTT

D gene: -
clone size: -
V gene: TRBV6-4
J gene: TRBJ2-5
CDR3 protein: CASSATAETETQYF
CDR3 DNA: TGTGCCAGCAGTGCTACGGCGGAGACGGAGACCCAGTACTTC

D gene: -
clone size: -
V gene: TRBV21-1
J gene: TRBJ2-3
CDR3 protein: CASSNRRGWRDTQYF
CDR3 DNA: TGTGCCAGCAGCAATAGGAGGGGCTGGAGGGATACGCAGTATTTT

D gene: -
clone size: few
V gene: TRBV18
J gene: TRBJ2-1
CDR3 protein: CASSPRSVNEQFF
CDR3 DNA: TGTGCCAGCTCACCACGCTCGGTCAATGAGCAGTTCTTC

D gene: -
clone size: -
V gene: TRBV25-1
J gene: TRBJ2-4
CDR3 protein: CASSDRAKNIQYF
CDR3 DNA: TGTGCCAGCAGTGACAGGGCCAAAAACATTCAGTACTTC

D gene: TRBD1
clone size: -
V gene: TRBV6-5
J gene: TRBJ2-7
CDR3 protein: CARHGDSAYEQYF
CDR3 DNA: TGTGCCAGACACGGGGACAGCGCCTACGAGCAGTACTTC

D gene: -
clone size: -
V gene: TRBV11-1
J gene: TRBJ2-5
CDR3 protein: CASRGAERQETQYF
CDR3 DNA: TGTGCCAGCAGAGGGGCAGAGCGACAAGAGACCCAGTACTTC

D gene: TRBD2
clone size: -
V gene: TRBV2
J gene: TRBJ2-1
CDR3 protein: CASSRLAGVGNEQFF
CDR3 DNA: TGTGCCAGCAGTCGCCTAGCGGGAGTAGGGAATGAGCAGTTCTTC

D gene: TRBD1
clone size: -
V gene: TRBV5-1
J gene: TRBJ2-7
CDR3 protein: CASSGGQGEVGSYEQYF
CDR3 DNA: TGCGCCAGCAGCGGGGGACAGGGCGAGGTCGGCTCCTACGAGCAGTACTTC

D gene: TRBD2
clone size: -
V gene: TRBV6-6
J gene: TRBJ2-1
CDR3 protein: CASSSRLAGEHNEQFF
CDR3 DNA: TGTGCCAGCAGTTCTCGACTAGCGGGAGAACACAATGAGCAGTTCTTC

D gene: -
clone size: -
V gene: TRBV27
J gene: TRBJ1-1
CDR3 protein: CASSARPKGDGEAFF
CDR3 DNA: TGTGCCAGCAGTGCCCGACCTAAGGGGGATGGAGAAGCTTTCTTT

D gene: TRBD1
clone size: few
V gene: TRBV2
J gene: TRBJ1-1
CDR3 protein: CASTGTGEEAFF
CDR3 DNA: TGTGCCAGCACCGGGACAGGGGAAGAAGCTTTCTTT

D gene: -
clone size: once
V gene: TRBV13
J gene: TRBJ1-2
CDR3 protein: CASSLRRANYGYTF
CDR3 DNA: TGTGCCAGCAGCTTACGCAGGGCCAACTATGGCTACACCTTC

D gene: -
clone size: -
V gene: TRBV7-3
J gene: TRBJ2-7
CDR3 protein: CASSLAGDSYEQYF
CDR3 DNA: TGTGCCAGCAGCTTAGCAGGGGATTCCTACGAGCAGTACTTC

D gene: TRBD2
clone size: once
V gene: TRBV7-3
J gene: TRBJ2-5
CDR3 protein: CASSLGTSGGAGETQYF
CDR3 DNA: TGTGCCAGCAGCTTAGGGACCAGCGGGGGGGCCGGAGAGACCCAGTACTTC

D gene: -
clone size: -
V gene: TRBV10-1
J gene: TRBJ2-1
CDR3 protein: CASSESRMIHEQFF
CDR3 DNA: TGCGCCAGCAGTGAATCTAGGATGATCCATGAGCAGTTCTTC

D gene: -
clone size: -
V gene: TRBV7-9
J gene: TRBJ1-1
CDR3 protein: CASSLGSLPNTEAFF
CDR3 DNA: TGTGCCAGCAGCTTAGGAAGCCTGCCGAACACTGAAGCTTTCTTT

D gene: -
clone size: -
V gene: TRBV30
J gene: TRBJ1-1
CDR3 protein: CAWSGGPEGMNTEAFF
CDR3 DNA: TGTGCCTGGAGTGGGGGGCCAGAAGGGATGAACACTGAAGCTTTCTTT

D gene: TRBD2
clone size: -
V gene: TRBV29-1
J gene: TRBJ2-1
CDR3 protein: CSVDFVAGVILVGSYNEQFF
CDR3 DNA: TGCAGCGTTGATTTCGTGGCGGGAGTTATATTAGTCGGCTCCTACAATGAGCAGTTCTTC

D gene: -
clone size: -
V gene: TRBV2
J gene: TRBJ1-1
CDR3 protein: CASSEIRAAEAFF
CDR3 DNA: TGTGCCAGCAGTGAGATCAGGGCAGCTGAAGCTTTCTTT

D gene: TRBD2
clone size: -
V gene: TRBV7-9
J gene: TRBJ2-5
CDR3 protein: CASSRPAGAGGPRTQYF
CDR3 DNA: TGTGCCAGCAGCCGTCCAGCGGGCGCGGGGGGGCCCCGGACCCAGTACTTC

D gene: -
clone size: -
V gene: TRBV1
J gene: TRBJ1-1
CDR3 protein: CTSSGRDREDINTEAFF
CDR3 DNA: TGCACCAGCAGCGGCCGGGACAGGGAGGATATTAACACTGAAGCTTTCTTT

D gene: TRBD2
clone size: -
V gene: TRBV30
J gene: TRBJ2-3
CDR3 protein: CAWKSGGASVIDTQYF
CDR3 DNA: TGTGCCTGGAAGAGCGGGGGGGCGTCCGTAATAGATACGCAGTATTTT

D gene: TRBD1
clone size: -
V gene: TRBV5-1
J gene: TRBJ1-2
CDR3 protein: CASSLGDREYGYTF
CDR3 DNA: TGCGCCAGCAGCTTGGGGGACAGGGAGTATGGCTACACCTTC

D gene: -
clone size: -
V gene: TRBV29-1
J gene: TRBJ2-3
CDR3 protein: CSVLRVSSTDTQYF
CDR3 DNA: TGCAGCGTTCTTCGGGTATCTAGCACAGATACGCAGTATTTT

D gene: -
clone size: -
V gene: TRBV27
J gene: TRBJ1-6
CDR3 protein: CASGALRSPLHF
CDR3 DNA: TGTGCCAGCGGAGCCTTGAGGTCACCCCTCCACTTT

D gene: -
clone size: -
V gene: TRBV7-9
J gene: TRBJ2-5
CDR3 protein: CASSSLGSAQETQYF
CDR3 DNA: TGTGCCAGCAGCTCCCTGGGTAGCGCCCAAGAGACCCAGTACTTC

D gene: TRBD1
clone size: few
V gene: TRBV2
J gene: TRBJ1-6
CDR3 protein: CASYRGYDNSPLHF
CDR3 DNA: TGTGCCAGTTACAGGGGATATGATAATTCACCCCTCCACTTT

D gene: -
clone size: -
V gene: TRBV5-1
J gene: TRBJ2-7
CDR3 protein: CASFRDTLSYEQYF
CDR3 DNA: TGCGCCAGTTTTAGGGACACTCTTTCCTACGAGCAGTACTTC

D gene: -
clone size: -
V gene: TRBV30
J gene: TRBJ2-4
CDR3 protein: CAFLRTEKGWGNIQYF
CDR3 DNA: TGTGCCTTCCTCCGGACAGAGAAGGGGTGGGGAAACATTCAGTACTTC

D gene: -
clone size: -
V gene: TRBV25-1
J gene: TRBJ2-6
CDR3 protein: CASSATSGANVLTF
CDR3 DNA: TGTGCCAGCAGTGCAACATCTGGGGCCAACGTCCTGACTTTC

D gene: TRBD1
clone size: -
V gene: TRBV5-8
J gene: TRBJ1-5
CDR3 protein: CASSQGSDRKQPQHF
CDR3 DNA: TGTGCCAGCAGCCAAGGCTCGGACAGGAAGCAGCCCCAGCATTTT

D gene: -
clone size: few
V gene: TRBV7-9
J gene: TRBJ1-1
CDR3 protein: CASSHGMNTEAFF
CDR3 DNA: TGTGCCAGCAGTCACGGGATGAACACTGAAGCTTTCTTT

D gene: -
clone size: -
V gene: TRBV18
J gene: TRBJ2-4
CDR3 protein: CASSPEALAKNIQYF
CDR3 DNA: TGTGCCAGCTCACCAGAGGCTCTAGCCAAAAACATTCAGTACTTC

D gene: -
clone size: -
V gene: TRBV21-1
J gene: TRBJ1-4
CDR3 protein: CASPKGDRDEKLFF
CDR3 DNA: TGTGCCAGCCCCAAAGGGGACAGGGATGAAAAACTGTTTTTT

D gene: TRBD1
clone size: -
V gene: TRBV5-1
J gene: TRBJ2-7
CDR3 protein: CASTHGQGIGGQHYEQYF
CDR3 DNA: TGCGCCAGCACCCACGGACAGGGGATAGGGGGGCAACACTACGAGCAGTACTTC

D gene: TRBD1
clone size: -
V gene: TRBV5-4
J gene: TRBJ2-4
CDR3 protein: CASNRGQGNIQYF
CDR3 DNA: TGTGCCAGCAACCGGGGACAGGGGAACATTCAGTACTTC

D gene: -
clone size: -
V gene: TRBV9
J gene: TRBJ1-2
CDR3 protein: CASNGGYGYTF
CDR3 DNA: TGTGCCAGCAACGGAGGATATGGCTACACCTTC

D gene: TRBD2
clone size: -
V gene: TRBV5-6
J gene: TRBJ2-4
CDR3 protein: CASSLRWSSGAKNIQYF
CDR3 DNA: TGTGCCAGCAGCTTGAGGTGGTCTAGCGGAGCCAAAAACATTCAGTACTTC

D gene: TRBD1
clone size: -
V gene: TRBV5-6
J gene: TRBJ2-7
CDR3 protein: CASSATGGYPPDEQYF
CDR3 DNA: TGTGCCAGCAGCGCGACAGGGGGCTATCCACCGGACGAGCAGTACTTC

D gene: TRBD1
clone size: -
V gene: TRBV4-3
J gene: TRBJ2-7
CDR3 protein: CASSLTPTGFYEQYF
CDR3 DNA: TGCGCCAGCAGTCTGACCCCGACAGGGTTCTACGAGCAGTACTTC